The present TCR beta chain was sequenced within a study of neurological immune-mediated disorders. Study as a whole: About 90% of the 34 multiple sclerosis patients had relapsing-remitting disease; 3 had secondary progressive. Study findings and constraints: No CDR3 amino acid sequences were shared by expanded clones across subjects, suggesting private repertoires in all groups. Expansion of TCR clones was greatest in HTLV-1-associated myelopathy and smallest in multiple sclerosis, where it fell below that of healthy controls.

The CDR3 is 15 amino acids. Trimming pared 1 base from V and 4 bases from J, leaving 11 bases between. CDR1 is MGHRA and CDR2 is YSYEKL in the germline V gene. Details on this clonotype: The antigen is unknown.

5'RACE employing 10-nucleotide random UMIs yielded the cDNA. TCRdb passed the 5' RACE reads through MiXCR, listing each CDR3 protein once. The table shows around 50,000 distinct CDR3 sequences, with around 3.6% occurring only once. The sequence came from a woman in her twenties or thirties with multiple sclerosis. Sequences were obtained from PBMCs. The rearrangement joins TRBV4-1 to TRBJ1-3; D is possibly TRBD1 (5 bases). CDR3 DNA sequence: TGCGCCAGCAGCCAAGTTCGGGACCGAGGAAACACCATATATTTT. This translates into CASSQVRDRGNTIYF.